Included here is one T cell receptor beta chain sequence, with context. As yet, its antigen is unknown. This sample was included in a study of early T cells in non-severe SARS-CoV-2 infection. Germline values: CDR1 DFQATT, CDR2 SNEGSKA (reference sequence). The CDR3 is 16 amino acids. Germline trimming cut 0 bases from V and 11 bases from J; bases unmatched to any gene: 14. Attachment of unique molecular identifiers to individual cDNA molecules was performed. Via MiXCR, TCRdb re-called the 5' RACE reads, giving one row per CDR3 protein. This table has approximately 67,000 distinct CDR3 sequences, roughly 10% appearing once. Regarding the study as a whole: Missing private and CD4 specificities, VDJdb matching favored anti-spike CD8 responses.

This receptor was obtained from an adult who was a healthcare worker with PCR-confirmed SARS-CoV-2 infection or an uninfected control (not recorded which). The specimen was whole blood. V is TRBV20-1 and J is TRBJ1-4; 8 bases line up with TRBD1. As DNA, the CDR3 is TGCAGTGCTAGAGATTTCGGGGACAGGACGGATTGGAAACTGTTTTTT. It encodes CSARDFGDRTDWKLFF.